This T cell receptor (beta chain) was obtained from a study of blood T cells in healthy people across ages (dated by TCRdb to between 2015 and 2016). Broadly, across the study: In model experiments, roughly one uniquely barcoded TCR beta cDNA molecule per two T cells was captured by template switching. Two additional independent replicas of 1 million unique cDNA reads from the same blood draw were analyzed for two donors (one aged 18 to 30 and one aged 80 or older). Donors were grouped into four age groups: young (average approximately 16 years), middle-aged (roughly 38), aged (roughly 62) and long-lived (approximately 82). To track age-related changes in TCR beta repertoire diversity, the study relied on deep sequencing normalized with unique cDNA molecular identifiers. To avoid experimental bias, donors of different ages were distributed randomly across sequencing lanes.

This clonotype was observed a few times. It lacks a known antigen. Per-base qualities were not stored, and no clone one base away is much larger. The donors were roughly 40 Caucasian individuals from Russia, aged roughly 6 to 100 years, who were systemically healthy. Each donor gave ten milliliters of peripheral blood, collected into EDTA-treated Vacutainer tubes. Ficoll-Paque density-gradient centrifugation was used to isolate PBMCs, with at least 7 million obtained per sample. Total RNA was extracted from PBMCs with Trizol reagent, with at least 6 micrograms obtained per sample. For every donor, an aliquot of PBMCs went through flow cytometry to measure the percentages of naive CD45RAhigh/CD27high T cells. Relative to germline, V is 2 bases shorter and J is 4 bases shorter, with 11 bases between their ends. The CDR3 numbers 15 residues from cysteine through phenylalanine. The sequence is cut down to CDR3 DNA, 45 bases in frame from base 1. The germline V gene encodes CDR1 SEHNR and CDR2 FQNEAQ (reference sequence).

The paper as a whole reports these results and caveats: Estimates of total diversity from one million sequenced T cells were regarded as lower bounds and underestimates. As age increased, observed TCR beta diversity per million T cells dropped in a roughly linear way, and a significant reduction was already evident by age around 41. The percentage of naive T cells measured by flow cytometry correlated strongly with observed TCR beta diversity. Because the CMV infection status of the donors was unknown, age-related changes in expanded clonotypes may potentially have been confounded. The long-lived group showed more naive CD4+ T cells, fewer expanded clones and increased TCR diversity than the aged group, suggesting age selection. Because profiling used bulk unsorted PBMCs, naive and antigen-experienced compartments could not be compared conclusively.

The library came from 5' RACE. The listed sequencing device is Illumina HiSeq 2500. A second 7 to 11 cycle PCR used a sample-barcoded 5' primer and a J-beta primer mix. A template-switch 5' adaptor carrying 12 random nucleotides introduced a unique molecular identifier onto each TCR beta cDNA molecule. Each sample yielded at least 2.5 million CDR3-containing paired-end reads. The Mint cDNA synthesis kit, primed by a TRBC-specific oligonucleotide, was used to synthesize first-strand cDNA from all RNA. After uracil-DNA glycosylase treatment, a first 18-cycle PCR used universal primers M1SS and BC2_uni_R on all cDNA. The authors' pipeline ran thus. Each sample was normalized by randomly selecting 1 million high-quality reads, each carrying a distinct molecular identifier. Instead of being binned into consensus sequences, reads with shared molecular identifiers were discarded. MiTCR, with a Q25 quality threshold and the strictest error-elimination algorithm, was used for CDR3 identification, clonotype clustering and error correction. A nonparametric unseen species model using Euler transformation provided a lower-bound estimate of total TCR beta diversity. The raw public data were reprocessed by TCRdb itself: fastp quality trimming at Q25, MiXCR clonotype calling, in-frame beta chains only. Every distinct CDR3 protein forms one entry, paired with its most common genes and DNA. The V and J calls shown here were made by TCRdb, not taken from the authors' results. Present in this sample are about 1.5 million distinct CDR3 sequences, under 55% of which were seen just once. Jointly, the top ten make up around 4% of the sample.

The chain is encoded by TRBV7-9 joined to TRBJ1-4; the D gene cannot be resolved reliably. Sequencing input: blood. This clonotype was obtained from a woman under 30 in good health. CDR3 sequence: CASSLSSNYNEKLFF. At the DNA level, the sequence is TGTGCCAGCAGCTTATCGAGTAACTATAATGAAAAACTGTTTTTT.